This TCR beta chain comes out of a study of identical twins. This clonotype was observed a few times. TCRdb re-called the 5' RACE reads with MiXCR, one entry per CDR3 protein. The profile covers roughly 750,000 distinct CDR3 sequences, with roughly 20% appearing a single time and roughly 4% taken by the ten largest. This sample also belongs to another study, concerning T cells expressing NK-cell markers.

This clonotype was sampled from a woman aged 18-29 years in good health. Source material: PBMCs.

In DNA form, the CDR3 reads TGTGCCATCAGCGAATTCACCGGGGAGCTGTTTTTT. Its translation: CAISEFTGELFF. The rearrangement links TRBV10-3 to TRBJ2-2; D unresolved. The V end lost 6 bases, the J end lost 4 bases, and 6 bases lay between the germline ends. The CDR3 spans 12 residues. Germline CDR1 ENHRY, CDR2 SYGVKD.